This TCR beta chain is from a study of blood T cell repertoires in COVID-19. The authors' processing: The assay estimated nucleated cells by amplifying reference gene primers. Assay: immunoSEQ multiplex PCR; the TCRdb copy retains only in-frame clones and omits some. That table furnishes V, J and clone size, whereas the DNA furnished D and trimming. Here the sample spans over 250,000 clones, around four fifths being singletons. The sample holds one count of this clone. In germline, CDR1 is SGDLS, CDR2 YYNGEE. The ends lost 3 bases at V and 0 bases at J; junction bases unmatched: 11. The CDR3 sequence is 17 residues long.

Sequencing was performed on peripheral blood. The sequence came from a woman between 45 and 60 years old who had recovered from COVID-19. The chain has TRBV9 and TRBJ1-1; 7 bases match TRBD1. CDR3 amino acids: CASSGQDRVDLNTEAFF. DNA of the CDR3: TGTGCCAGCAGCGGACAAGACAGGGTAGATTTGAACACTGAAGCTTTCTTT.